These 26 T cell receptor beta chains originate from one sample sequenced in a study of shared clonotypes between healthy human individuals. Repertoires were generated with immunoSEQ multiplex PCR, while TCRdb's copy carries only in-frame clones and drops some. The table lists some 1 million clones, about three quarters of them singletons. The sample consisted of memory CD4+ T cells sorted from blood. This sample's subset: CD45RA-negative fraction. All receptors come from a man between 18 and 29 years old in good health.

V is TRBV4-3 and J is TRBJ2-5, with 8 bases matching TRBD2. V shed 3 bases and J 4 bases; nucleotides not matched to a gene: 10. Germline CDR1 LGHNA, CDR2 YSLEER. The CDR3 runs to 16 residues. The CDR3, as DNA: TGCGCCAGCAGCCAGGCGACCGGGACTAGAGGAGAGACCCAGTACTTC. As protein: CASSQATGTRGETQYF.

The CDR3 region has the DNA TGTGCCAGCAGCCAGAGCCTGCTAGCGGGGAATGAGCAGTTCTTC. Its translation: CASSQSLLAGNEQFF. This sequence joins TRBV7-2 and TRBJ2-1; 9 bases align to TRBD2. V lost 5 bases to trimming and J lost 7 bases; unmatched junction nucleotides: 9. In germline, CDR1 is SGHTA, CDR2 FQGNSA. This CDR3 contains 15 residues. Supplemented by reference TRBV7-2 and TRBJ2-1, the full variable domain reads GAGVSQSPSNKVTEKGKDVELRCDPISGHTALYWYRQSLGQGLEFLIYFQGNSAPDKSGLPSDRFSAERTGGSVSTLTIQRTQQEDSAVYLCASSQSLLAGNEQFFGPGTRLTVL.

This chain uses TRBV9 with TRBJ2-3; possibly TRBD2 for D (5 bases). V was clipped by 4 bases and J by 6 bases, with 12 bases between them. The CDR3 loop spans 13 amino acids. In germline, CDR1 is SGDLS, CDR2 YYNGEE. CDR3 sequence reads: CASSTSTGDTQYF. CDR3 nucleotide sequence: TGTGCCAGCAGCACTAGTACGGGGGATACGCAGTATTTT.

J is TRBJ1-2 and V is TRBV11-2; D unclear. The CDR3 spans 14 residues. CDR1 and CDR2 (germline): SGHAT, FQNNGV. The germline V and J ends were trimmed by 1 base and 4 bases, with 10 bases remaining between them. In nucleotides, the CDR3 is TGTGCCAGCAGCTTAGCCACCAGTTCCTATGGCTACACCTTC. As protein: CASSLATSSYGYTF.

The chain employs TRBV29-1 and TRBJ1-1; 7 nucleotides agree with TRBD1. CDR1 and CDR2 (germline): SQVTM, ANQGSEA. CDR3 size: 13 residues. The ends lost 3 bases at V and 4 bases at J; junction bases unmatched: 5. CDR3 sequence reads: CSVEQGGGTEAFF. Written as DNA, the CDR3 is TGCAGCGTTGAGCAAGGGGGCGGCACTGAAGCTTTCTTT. Supplemented by reference TRBV29-1 and TRBJ1-1, the full variable domain reads SAVISQKPSRDICQRGTSLTIQCQVDSQVTMMFWYRQQPGQSLTLIATANQGSEATYESGFVIDKFPISRPNLTFSTLTVSNMSPEDSSIYLCSVEQGGGTEAFFGQGTRLTVV.

DNA for the CDR3: TGTGCCAGCAGTTCATCCCCCAGGGTGCATGAGCAGTACTTC. The encoded protein is CASSSSPRVHEQYF. The chain links TRBV27 to TRBJ2-7; maybe TRBD1 (5 bases). This CDR3 spans 14 amino acids. Trimming removed 4 bases at V and 7 bases at J, with 17 bases between. Germline CDR1 is MNHEY and CDR2 is SMNVEV (reference sequence).

This clone was seen repeatedly, ten times or more. This sequence joins TRBV29-1 and TRBJ2-1; 14 bases align to TRBD2. Looked up from germline, CDR1 is SQVTM and CDR2 is ANQGSEA. The CDR3 totals 18 residues. Trimming at V came to 6 bases and at J to 5 bases, leaving 15 bases not matched to a gene. The CDR3 sequence is CSVGGLAGGPSWDNEQFF. The CDR3 DNA follows: TGCAGCGTCGGAGGACTAGCGGGAGGACCCTCTTGGGACAATGAGCAGTTCTTC.

J is TRBJ2-5 and V is TRBV5-1; D is uncertain. With 4 bases removed from V and 4 bases from J, the gap between germline ends came to 17 bases. CDR1 and CDR2 (germline): SGHRS, YFSETQ. There are 15 residues in the CDR3. The CDR3, as DNA: TGCGCCAGCAGCCCAGAGGTCACTGAGCGAGAGACCCAGTACTTC. This translates into CASSPEVTERETQYF.

As for this clone: This likely reflects a read error, since a far larger clone is one base away. DNA for the CDR3: TGTGCCAGCAGCTTGCCAGGGAATGAAAAACTGTTTTTT. It yields the protein CASSLPGNEKLFF. The chain employs TRBV5-8 and TRBJ1-4; tentatively, D is TRBD1 (5 bases). V was pared by 1 base and J by 5 bases, with 6 bases between. The CDR3 loop spans 13 amino acids. Germline CDR1 and CDR2: SGHTS and YDEGEE.

This sequence joins TRBV2 and TRBJ2-7; D might be TRBD1 (6 bases). Trimming removed 2 bases from V and 0 bases from J, with 11 bases in between. The CDR3 loop spans 15 amino acids. The germline CDR1 and CDR2 sequences are SNHLY and FYNNEI. The CDR3 DNA reads TGTGCCAGCAGTGAATCAGGGGCCCTCTCCTACGAGCAGTACTTC. It yields the protein CASSESGALSYEQYF.

In the case of this clone: With a much larger clone just one base away, this may be a read error. This chain connects TRBV11-1 to TRBJ2-2; 8 positions match TRBD1. This CDR3 is built from 16 residues. Germline V CDR1 and CDR2: SGHAT, FQDESV (reference sequence). Losses at the gene ends were 5 bases for V and 1 base for J; bases not matched to a gene: 6. The CDR3 DNA follows: TGTGCCAGCAGCCCGAGGGACAGGAGGAACACCGGGGAGCTGTTTTTT. Protein product: CASSPRDRRNTGELFF.

The rearrangement uses TRBV4-3 and TRBJ2-1, with TRBD2 matching 11 bases. From germline, CDR1 is LGHNA and CDR2 YSLEER. J lost 8 bases, V lost 1 base, and 13 bases had no gene match. The CDR3 loop spans 18 amino acids. CDR3 in DNA: TGCGCCAGCAGCCAAGTTGGGATACTAGCGGGGGAAGTCCATGAGCAGTTCTTC. Its translation: CASSQVGILAGEVHEQFF.

The chain carries TRBV25-1 and TRBJ2-4, with D possibly matching TRBD2 (7 bases). The length of the CDR3 is 16 residues. CDR1 is MGHDK and CDR2 is SYGVNS in the germline V gene. The V end was cut by 6 bases, the J end by 1 base, with 16 bases between. The CDR3 spells CASRGGGLGAKNIQYF. The CDR3 coding sequence is TGTGCCAGCAGGGGAGGGGGTTTGGGGGCCAAAAACATTCAGTACTTC.

The chain combines TRBV11-2 with TRBJ2-5; D gene ambiguous. The CDR3 runs 11 residues. From germline, CDR1 is SGHAT and CDR2 FQNNGV. With 4 bases removed from V and 7 bases from J, the gap between germline ends came to 7 bases. CDR3 nucleotides: TGTGCCAGCAGCTCCCCCGGGACCCAGTACTTC. Protein: CASSSPGTQYF.

The chain carries TRBV6-6 and TRBJ1-3, with 7 bases identical to TRBD1. Losses at the gene ends were 4 bases for V and 2 bases for J; bases not matched to a gene: 8. Germline CDR1 is MNHNY and CDR2 is SVGAGI (reference sequence). The CDR3 has 16 residues. Here the CDR3 reads CASSSLRDSPGNTIYF. The DNA for the CDR3 is TGTGCCAGCAGTTCGTTAAGGGACAGCCCTGGAAACACCATATATTTT.

This clone was recorded once. The V gene is TRBV25-1, the J gene TRBJ1-1; TRBD1 matches at 8 bases. V shed 2 bases and J 1 base; nucleotides not matched to a gene: 12. The CDR3 covers 18 residues. The germline CDR1 and CDR2 sequences are MGHDK and SYGVNS. CDR3 in DNA: TGTGCCAGCAGTGAAACCCCGAGCGAACAGGGGGGGAACACTGAAGCTTTCTTT. Protein product: CASSETPSEQGGNTEAFF.

CDR3 sequence (DNA): TGTGCCAGAAGCTTGGGCGGGGAATTAGCCAAAAACATTCAGTACTTC. Translating gives CARSLGGELAKNIQYF. The gene calls are TRBV5-3 and TRBJ2-4, with a tentative D call TRBD2 (6 bases). TRBV5-3 is sorted into the ORF group, with uncertain function. The CDR3 sequence is 16 residues long. Trimming took 0 bases from V and 0 from J, leaving 10 bases between them.

J is TRBJ2-3 and V is TRBV5-1, with a possible D match to TRBD2 (5 bases). CDR1 and CDR2 from the germline V gene are SGHRS and YFSETQ. With 3 bases removed from V and 6 bases from J, the gap between germline ends came to 17 bases. The CDR3 runs 15 residues. DNA for the CDR3: TGCGCCAGCAGCTCTGGACTCCCTGGCAAGGATACGCAGTATTTT. Encoded protein: CASSSGLPGKDTQYF.

This rearrangement joins TRBV11-2 to TRBJ2-1; D gene unclear. The CDR3 contains 13 residues. V was clipped by 1 base and J by 11 bases, with 12 bases between them. Germline V gene sequence: CDR1 SGHAT, CDR2 FQNNGV. The CDR3 reads CASSLGAGEKQFF. CDR3 sequence (DNA): TGTGCCAGCAGCTTAGGGGCAGGCGAAAAGCAGTTCTTC.

A word on this clone: This CDR3 is also generated by other DNA sequences in the sample. The chain joins TRBV28 to TRBJ1-2, with D unresolved. Germline V gene data show CDR1 as MDHEN and CDR2 as SYDVKM. This CDR3 has 12 amino acids. The V end lost 4 bases, the J end lost 4 bases, and 7 bases lay between the germline ends. CDR3: CASSSPGYGYTF. The CDR3 DNA is TGTGCCAGCAGTTCCCCGGGCTATGGCTACACCTTC.

J is TRBJ2-1 and V is TRBV11-2; maybe TRBD1 (8 bases). V was pared by 0 bases and J by 7 bases, with 13 bases between. Germline assignment: CDR1 SGHAT and CDR2 FQNNGV. The length of the CDR3 is 15 residues. The DNA for the CDR3 is TGTGCCAGCAGCTTAGACGGACAGGGAGGGAATGAGCAGTTCTTC. Protein sequence: CASSLDGQGGNEQFF.

The rearrangement joins TRBV7-2 to TRBJ1-6; possible D gene TRBD1, 6 bases. With 3 bases removed from V and 7 bases from J, the gap between germline ends came to 10 bases. CDR1 is SGHTA, CDR2 FQGNSA, per germline. CDR3 length: 14 residues. CDR3 sequence (DNA): TGTGCCAGCAGCTTCTCCAGGGGCAATTCACCCCTCCACTTT. Its protein product is CASSFSRGNSPLHF.

The V call is TRBV4-3, the J call TRBJ2-7; D remains ambiguous. Trimming took off 0 bases at V and 2 bases at J, with 8 bases between the two ends. CDR3 length equals 14 residues. Per germline, CDR1 LGHNA and CDR2 YSLEER. This chain's CDR3 is CASSQDLTAYEQYF. CDR3 coding DNA: TGCGCCAGCAGCCAAGATCTAACAGCCTACGAGCAGTACTTC.

About this clone: A much bigger clone sits one base away, suggesting this may be a read error. The J gene is TRBJ2-3, the V gene TRBV6-5, with D perhaps matching TRBD1 (6 bases). Germline CDR1 and CDR2: MNHEY and SVGAGI. The ends were cut back, 6 bases at V and 2 bases at J, with 9 bases in the middle. The CDR3 has 13 amino acids. CDR3 region: CASSRDNTDTQYF. CDR3 nucleotides: TGTGCCAGCAGCCGGGACAACACAGATACGCAGTATTTT.

The chain uses TRBV10-3 and TRBJ2-6; tentatively, D is TRBD1 or TRBD2 (5 bases each). Trimming took 0 bases from V and 1 from J, leaving 13 bases between them. The CDR3 is 18 residues long. From germline, CDR1 is ENHRY and CDR2 SYGVKD. The CDR3 DNA reads TGTGCCATCAGTGAGTCAAAGGGGACGGGGTCTGGGGCCAACGTCCTGACTTTC. Translation: CAISESKGTGSGANVLTF.

The CDR3 loop reads CASSYSGGVHTDTQYF. CDR3 in DNA: TGTGCCAGCAGTTACAGCGGGGGGGTCCACACAGATACGCAGTATTTT. The chain has TRBV6-5 and TRBJ2-3; 10 bases fit TRBD2. J lost 2 bases, V lost 2 bases, and 4 bases had no gene match. The CDR3 has 16 residues. CDR1 and CDR2 from the germline V gene are MNHEY and SVGAGI.